This passage covers 30 T cell receptor beta chains from one sample sequenced in a study of shared clonotypes between healthy human individuals. Only in-frame clones appear in the TCRdb table, and some are missing; sequencing was by immunoSEQ multiplex PCR. The table lists about 2.5 million clones, roughly 92% of them singletons. Sequencing was carried out using naive CD4+ T cells from PBMCs. The subset: CD45RA+ positively selected. These receptors all stem from a man aged 18-30 years in good health. Some clones in this sample may be carry-over from other donors' samples.

The V call is TRBV7-3, the J call TRBJ2-3; unclear D gene. The length of the CDR3 is 16 residues. The germline CDR1 and CDR2 sequences are SGHTA and FQGTGA. The germline V and J ends were trimmed by 5 bases and 0 bases, with 15 bases remaining between them. CDR3 nucleotide sequence: TGTGCCAGCAGCCCTCGGAAATCAACTAGCACAGATACGCAGTATTTT. Translating it yields CASSPRKSTSTDTQYF. Drawing the rest from reference TRBV7-3 and TRBJ2-3, the complete variable domain is GAGVSQTPSNKVTEKGKYVELRCDPISGHTALYWYRQSLGQGPEFLIYFQGTGAADDSGLPNDRFFAVRPEGSVSTLKIQRTERGDSAVYLCASSPRKSTSTDTQYFGPGTRLTVL.

CDR3 in amino acids: CASSLVWTSGSYEQYF. The DNA of the CDR3 is TGCGCCAGCAGCTTGGTGTGGACTAGCGGATCCTACGAGCAGTACTTC. V and J are TRBV5-1 and TRBJ2-7; 10 positions match TRBD2. The V and J ends lost 0 bases and 1 base, in that order; junction bases with no gene match: 4. CDR1 and CDR2 (germline): SGHRS, YFSETQ. This CDR3 has 16 amino acids.

The rearrangement links TRBV28 to TRBJ1-5; the D is unclear. V gave up 7 bases and J gave up 7 bases, with 11 bases separating them. Germline CDR1 reads MDHEN; CDR2 reads SYDVKM. This CDR3 has 12 amino acids. Here the CDR3 DNA reads TGTGCCAGCACCCACCCCGGGCAGCCCCAGCATTTT. Protein sequence: CASTHPGQPQHF.

CDR3 sequence reads: CASRRLADTDTQYF. DNA of the CDR3: TGTGCCAGCAGACGACTAGCAGATACAGATACGCAGTATTTT. V and J are TRBV2 and TRBJ2-3; 7 nucleotides line up with TRBD2. The CDR3 sequence is 14 residues long. The germline CDR1 and CDR2 sequences are SNHLY and FYNNEI. The V gene end was trimmed by 6 bases and the J gene end by 3 bases; junction bases not matched to a gene: 6.

V and J are TRBV9 and TRBJ1-5, with 9 nucleotides matching TRBD1. J gave up 8 bases and V 0 bases, and 9 bases lay outside the gene matches. The germline CDR1 and CDR2 sequences are SGDLS and YYNGEE. This CDR3 has 16 residues. DNA for the CDR3: TGTGCCAGCAGCGTAGTACCGGGACAGGGCACGGAGCCCCAGCATTTT. Its translation is CASSVVPGQGTEPQHF.

The chain carries TRBV7-9 and TRBJ2-2; a weak D match, TRBD1 (5 bases). The CDR3 consists of 14 residues. CDR1 SEHNR and CDR2 FQNEAQ come from the germline V gene (reference sequence). Deletions cut 11 bases from V and 5 bases from J, with 18 bases between. The CDR3 sequence: CAPRVISWTGELFF. The DNA for the CDR3 is TGTGCCCCCAGGGTTATTAGTTGGACCGGGGAGCTGTTTTTT.

With regard to this clone: This sample also contains other DNA sequences that code for the same CDR3. The J gene is TRBJ2-1, the V gene TRBV2; D may correspond to TRBD1 or TRBD2 (5 bases each). The CDR3 has 14 residues. V gave up 4 bases and J gave up 0 bases, with 7 bases separating them. Looked up from germline, CDR1 is SNHLY and CDR2 is FYNNEI. The CDR3 bases are TGTGCCAGCAGTGGGGGGAGCTCCTACAATGAGCAGTTCTTC. Amino acid sequence: CASSGGSSYNEQFF.

The V and J genes are TRBV6-1 and TRBJ2-7; D remains ambiguous. CDR1 and CDR2 (germline): MNHNS, SASEGT. V dropped 7 bases and J dropped 3 bases, with 13 bases sitting between them. CDR3 length: 13 amino acids. CDR3 coding DNA: TGTGCCAGCATACCTCCTTGGGGCTACGAGCAGTACTTC. This sequence encodes CASIPPWGYEQYF.

CDR3 sequence reads: CASRTADSPLHF. In nucleotides, the CDR3 is TGTGCCAGCAGAACGGCTGATTCACCCCTCCACTTT. The J gene is TRBJ1-6, the V gene TRBV18; D unresolved. The CDR3 runs to 12 residues. V was shortened by 8 bases and J by 8 bases, with 10 bases between the two germline ends. Germline loops: CDR1 KGHSH, CDR2 LQKENI.

V is TRBV6-6 and J is TRBJ2-7; the D gene is possibly TRBD2 (6 bases). Trimming removed 5 bases at V and 2 bases at J, with 16 bases between. Germline V gene data show CDR1 as MNHNY and CDR2 as SVGAGI (reference sequence). This CDR3 comprises 15 residues. This chain's CDR3 is CASSPDGGRTYEQYF. The CDR3 region has the DNA TGTGCCAGCAGTCCCGATGGAGGGAGGACCTACGAGCAGTACTTC.

This sequence joins TRBV28 and TRBJ2-5, with D perhaps TRBD2 (5 bases). Germline assignment: CDR1 MDHEN and CDR2 SYDVKM. Trimming took 5 bases from V and 5 from J, leaving 12 bases between them. This CDR3 has 13 amino acids. The CDR3 sequence is CASSEGTRETQYF. In nucleotides, the CDR3 is TGTGCCAGCAGTGAGGGAACTAGGGAGACCCAGTACTTC.

About this clone: Other DNA sequences in the sample encode the same CDR3. The genes are TRBV9 and TRBJ2-1; 10 nucleotides align to TRBD2. Per the germline V gene, CDR1 is SGDLS and CDR2 is YYNGEE. V shed 3 bases and J 4 bases; nucleotides not matched to a gene: 1. The CDR3 length is 14 residues. The CDR3, as DNA: TGTGCCAGCAGCGGGACTAGCGGTTACAATGAGCAGTTCTTC. Its translation is CASSGTSGYNEQFF.

This clone showed up just once. The V call is TRBV19, the J call TRBJ2-7; D remains ambiguous. CDR1 LNHDA and CDR2 SQIVND come from the germline V gene (reference sequence). This CDR3 spans 15 amino acids. Trimming left V 4 bases short and J 0 bases short, with 13 bases between. CDR3 DNA sequence: TGTGCCAGTAGTAACTTGGGCGGCGACTCCTACGAGCAGTACTTC. Its translation: CASSNLGGDSYEQYF. Filled out from reference TRBV19 and TRBJ2-7, the complete variable domain reads DGGITQSPKYLFRKEGQNVTLSCEQNLNHDAMYWYRQDPGQGLRLIYYSQIVNDFQKGDIAEGYSVSREKKESFPLTVTSAQKNPTAFYLCASSNLGGDSYEQYFGPGTRLTVT.

J is TRBJ2-1 and V is TRBV7-7, with 15 nucleotides matching TRBD2. Unmatched junction bases numbered 6, after V lost 5 bases and J lost 7 bases. The CDR3 has 16 amino acids. Germline CDR1 SSHAT, CDR2 FNYEAQ (reference sequence). CDR3 loop: CASSAGLAGGRNEQFF. CDR3 DNA: TGTGCCAGCAGCGCGGGACTAGCGGGAGGAAGGAATGAGCAGTTCTTC. The entire variable domain, with the rest obtained from reference TRBV7-7 and TRBJ2-1, is as follows: GAGVSQSPRYKVTKRGQDVTLRCDPISSHATLYWYQQALGQGPEFLTYFNYEAQPDKSGLPSDRFSAERPEGSISTLTIQRTEQRDSAMYRCASSAGLAGGRNEQFFGPGTRLTVL.

The chain has TRBV18 and TRBJ2-1, with 7 nucleotides matching TRBD2. The length of the CDR3 is 15 residues. Unmatched junction bases numbered 8, after V lost 4 bases and J lost 5 bases. Germline CDR1 reads KGHSH; CDR2 reads LQKENI. The CDR3 DNA sequence: TGTGCCAGCTCACTTGGACTAGACGAGCACAATGAGCAGTTCTTC. Protein: CASSLGLDEHNEQFF.

This chain uses TRBV10-3 with TRBJ2-3; TRBD2 matches at 12 bases. CDR3 length: 19 residues. The trim removed 4 bases at V and 2 bases at J, leaving 13 bases unmatched. Germline CDR1 reads ENHRY; CDR2 reads SYGVKD. The CDR3 DNA is TGTGCCATCAGTGGACTAGCGGGAGTAGTAAGGGCCGACACAGATACGCAGTATTTT. It translates to CAISGLAGVVRADTDTQYF.

CDR3 sequence: CSVGRGTGGPDTQYF. The CDR3 DNA is TGCAGCGTTGGACGGGGGACAGGGGGACCAGATACGCAGTATTTT. The V and J genes are TRBV29-1 and TRBJ2-3; 11 bases fit TRBD1. The CDR3 has 15 amino acids. The germline CDR1 and CDR2 sequences are SQVTM and ANQGSEA. Unmatched junction bases numbered 7, after V lost 4 bases and J lost 4 bases.

V gene TRBV6-6 combines with J gene TRBJ2-2; D possibly corresponds to TRBD1 (5 bases). The CDR3 is made up of 13 amino acids. Between the trimmed V and J ends, which lost 10 bases and 3 bases, there was a span of 12 bases. CDR1 is MNHNY and CDR2 is SVGAGI in the germline V gene (reference sequence). CDR3 protein: CATRQSYTGELFF. CDR3 sequence (DNA): TGTGCCACCAGACAGTCATACACCGGGGAGCTGTTTTTT.

J is TRBJ1-2 and V is TRBV5-6; D remains unclear. Germline lookup yields CDR1 SGHDT and CDR2 YYEEEE. The ends were cut back, 0 bases at V and 8 bases at J, with 11 bases in the middle. The length of the CDR3 is 13 residues. In nucleotides, the CDR3 is TGTGCCAGCAGCTTGGGATCGGGGATCGGCTACACCTTC. This gives the protein CASSLGSGIGYTF.

This sequence joins TRBV6-5 and TRBJ2-7, with D perhaps TRBD2 (6 bases). V gave up 7 bases and J gave up 2 bases, with 9 bases separating them. The CDR3 covers 12 residues. Germline CDR1 MNHEY, CDR2 SVGAGI. CDR3 DNA: TGTGCCAGCAAGGCGGGACCCTACGAGCAGTACTTC. Translating it yields CASKAGPYEQYF.

This clone has a single count. The chain carries TRBV25-1 and TRBJ2-1, with D perhaps TRBD2 (6 bases). CDR3 length: 13 residues. The ends were cut back, 4 bases at V and 9 bases at J, with 13 bases in the middle. Germline values: CDR1 MGHDK, CDR2 SYGVNS. CDR3 sequence reads: CASSVTSRSEQFF. CDR3 nucleotides: TGTGCCAGCAGTGTAACTAGCAGGAGTGAGCAGTTCTTC.

This clone was detected once. The V call is TRBV7-3, the J call TRBJ1-3; TRBD1 might be the D (5 bases). The CDR3 is 15 residues long. The V gene lost 0 bases and the J gene lost 2 bases, with 8 bases spanning the gap. Germline V gene data show CDR1 as SGHTA and CDR2 as FQGTGA. As DNA, the CDR3 is TGTGCCAGCAGCTTAACTAGGGACCCTGGAAACACCATATATTTT. Amino acids: CASSLTRDPGNTIYF.

This clone occurred once. The chain combines TRBV29-1 with TRBJ1-2; 7 bases match TRBD1. In germline, CDR1 is SQVTM, CDR2 ANQGSEA. The CDR3 runs to 15 residues. V lost 1 base and J lost 8; bases outside the gene matches: 13. The CDR3: CSVEGHRGQGSGYTF. Here the CDR3 DNA reads TGCAGCGTTGAAGGCCACAGGGGCCAGGGCAGCGGCTACACCTTC.

The chain joins TRBV5-1 to TRBJ2-1; D gene unclear. The V end was cut by 5 bases, the J end by 8 bases, with 14 bases between. CDR3 size: 13 residues. CDR1 and CDR2 from the germline V gene are SGHRS and YFSETQ. Here the CDR3 DNA reads TGCGCCAGCAGACCCTGGGGTGCGGATGAGCAGTTCTTC. Encoded protein: CASRPWGADEQFF.

V gene TRBV5-6 combines with J gene TRBJ1-2; D gene unclear. Trimming pared 4 bases from V and 7 bases from J, leaving 20 bases between. Germline V gene sequence: CDR1 SGHDT, CDR2 YYEEEE. The CDR3 extends over 15 amino acids. The CDR3 sequence is CASSPLLLGWGGYTF. The CDR3 region has the DNA TGTGCCAGCAGCCCCCTTCTTCTGGGGTGGGGTGGCTACACCTTC.

The gene calls are TRBV29-1 and TRBJ1-1; D remains ambiguous. Trimming cost V 8 bases and J 0 bases, with 16 bases left between them. Per germline, CDR1 SQVTM and CDR2 ANQGSEA. The CDR3 length is 14 residues. The CDR3 here is CSTPSAGLNTEAFF. The DNA for the CDR3 is TGCAGCACACCTTCGGCGGGCTTGAACACTGAAGCTTTCTTT.

This clone was seen just once. The chain recombines TRBV28 with TRBJ2-1, with unresolved D. V was trimmed by 3 bases and J by 5 bases, leaving 8 bases between them. In germline, CDR1 is MDHEN, CDR2 SYDVKM. This CDR3 has 13 amino acids. The CDR3 is CASSLRTHNEQFF. In DNA, the CDR3 is TGTGCCAGCAGTTTGCGCACTCACAATGAGCAGTTCTTC.

This chain links TRBV28 with TRBJ1-2, with a tentative D call TRBD1 (5 bases). The CDR3 is 16 amino acids. CDR1 is MDHEN, CDR2 SYDVKM, per germline. Trimming shortened V by 6 bases and J by 2 bases, and 19 bases separated the two germline ends. CDR3 residues: CASSLAGAINNYGYTF. The CDR3 bases are TGTGCCAGCAGCCTGGCCGGGGCCATAAACAACTATGGCTACACCTTC.

The chain links TRBV15 to TRBJ2-6; D is unresolved. The V end was cut by 1 base, the J end by 0 bases, with 10 bases between. This CDR3 is 17 amino acids long. CDR1 is LNHNV, CDR2 YYDKDF, per germline (reference sequence). The CDR3, as DNA: TGTGCCACCAGCAGAGGTGCCACGAGCTCTGGGGCCAACGTCCTGACTTTC. The encoded protein is CATSRGATSSGANVLTF.

This chain links TRBV19 with TRBJ1-5, with D possibly matching TRBD1 (5 bases). Germline CDR1 reads LNHDA; CDR2 reads SQIVND (reference sequence). The V gene lost 9 bases and the J gene lost 0 bases, with 18 bases spanning the gap. The CDR3 totals 16 residues. The CDR3 nucleotides are TGTGCCAGGGGGGACGGGGAACAATATAGCAATCAGCCCCAGCATTTT. Its protein product is CARGDGEQYSNQPQHF.